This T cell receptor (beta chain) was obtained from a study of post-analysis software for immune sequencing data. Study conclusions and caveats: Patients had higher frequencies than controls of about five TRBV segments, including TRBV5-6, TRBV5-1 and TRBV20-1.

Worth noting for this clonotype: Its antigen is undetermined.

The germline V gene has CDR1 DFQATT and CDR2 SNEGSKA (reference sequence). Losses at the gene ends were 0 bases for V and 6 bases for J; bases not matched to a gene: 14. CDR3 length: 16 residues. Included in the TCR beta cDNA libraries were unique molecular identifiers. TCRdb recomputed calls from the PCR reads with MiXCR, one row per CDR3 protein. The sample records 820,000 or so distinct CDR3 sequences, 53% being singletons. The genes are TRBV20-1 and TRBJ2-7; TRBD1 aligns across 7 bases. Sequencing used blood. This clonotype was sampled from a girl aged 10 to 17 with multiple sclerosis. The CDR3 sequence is CSARDFWRTGSAEQYF. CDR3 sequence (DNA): TGCAGTGCTAGAGATTTTTGGAGGACAGGCTCTGCCGAGCAGTACTTC.